This T cell receptor beta chain was recovered during a study of T cell repertoires in cytomegalovirus infection. Looking at the study overall: Public signatures in TCR beta pointed to CMV infection and matching HLA type.

Note on this clonotype: The antigen is not known.

MiXCR, applied by TCRdb to the reads, yields one record per CDR3 protein. The sample has some 500,000 distinct CDR3 sequences; roughly 43% are singletons. Study-wide points: Adding up the frequency of public TCR beta families identified people who carried CMV plus the relevant HLA.

The CDR3 is made up of 14 amino acids. With V trimmed by 5 bases and J by 5 bases, 6 bases remained unmatched. Germline V CDR1 and CDR2: MNHEY, SMNVEV (reference sequence). The chain carries TRBV27 and TRBJ2-5; 9 bases line up with TRBD2. This specimen was cultured PBMCs, taken from culture after CMV antigen stimulation. The sequence was obtained from a human donor in good health (CMV status not recorded). Some clones in this sample may be carry-over from other donors' samples. In DNA form, the CDR3 reads TGTGCCAGCAGTCTGAGCGGGGGGTTGGAGACCCAGTACTTC. Translating it yields CASSLSGGLETQYF.